In this sample, the clone carrying this T cell receptor beta chain turned up many times. What it binds is unknown. The data stem from a study of T cells in Graves' hyperthyroidism and ophthalmopathy. In the study overall: At the time of initial diagnosis and before any treatment, peripheral blood was collected.

With duration under 3 months, ophthalmopathy was active: Clinical Activity Score at least 3, NOSPECS at least 4. Uncontrolled infection, other autoimmune disease, pregnancy and lactation each barred patients from inclusion. Study outcomes and limitations: Stable hyperthyroidism and ophthalmopathy were separated using 13 V-J signatures.

It was RNA transcripts that yielded the amplified TCR beta CDR3 regions. Primed by the HTBI set, a first-round RT-PCR was run on the TCR CDR3. Via MiXCR, TCRdb re-called the multiplex PCR reads, giving one row per CDR3 protein. The table has roughly 640,000 distinct CDR3 sequences, 16% seen once. Germline V lookup: CDR1 SQVTM, CDR2 ANQGSEA. This CDR3 has 12 residues. V was cut by 5 bases and J by 0 bases, with 8 bases left in between. This TCR came from a woman in her 40s with Graves' ophthalmopathy. Sequencing was done on a sample of blood. The chain employs TRBV29-1 and TRBJ2-7; unclear D gene. CDR3 nucleotides: TGCAGCGTTCTGGGAAACTCCTACGAGCAGTACTTC. Protein product: CSVLGNSYEQYF.